Listed here are 23 T cell receptor beta chains from one sample, sequenced in a study of cytomegalovirus exposure and HLA in healthy donors. PCR used 60 Vbeta primers and 13 Jbeta primers. TCRdb's copy holds only in-frame clones and misses some; the assay was immunoSEQ multiplex PCR. The sample gives 150,000 to 200,000 clones, about 75% of which show up once; approximately 2.4% is in the top ten. Sequenced input: PBMCs. Receptors were obtained from a female donor in good health and CMV-seronegative.

This chain uses TRBV5-8 with TRBJ2-6; no firm D call. Germline loops: CDR1 SGHTS, CDR2 YDEGEE. The CDR3 is 16 residues long. The V and J ends lost 2 bases and 0 bases respectively, with 9 bases between them. CDR3 coding DNA: TGTGCCAGCAGCTTAGCTTCCTACTCTGGGGCCAACGTCCTGACTTTC. This sequence encodes CASSLASYSGANVLTF.

The chain recombines TRBV19 with TRBJ2-7, with 7 nucleotides matching TRBD1. The germline gives CDR1 LNHDA, CDR2 SQIVND (reference sequence). J gave up 5 bases and V 8 bases, and 9 bases lay outside the gene matches. This CDR3 spans 13 amino acids. The CDR3 sequence is CASAGQGDNEQYF. In DNA, the CDR3 is TGTGCCAGTGCCGGCCAGGGGGACAACGAGCAGTACTTC.

The CDR3 DNA reads TGTGCCAGTAGTATCTCGAACACTGAAGCTTTCTTT. Protein sequence: CASSISNTEAFF. The chain employs TRBV19 and TRBJ1-1; D not resolved. The germline CDR1 and CDR2 sequences are LNHDA and SQIVND (reference sequence). The germline V and J ends were trimmed by 3 bases and 1 base, with 3 bases remaining between them. This CDR3 region has 12 residues.

The rearrangement links TRBV7-3 to TRBJ2-7; D is possibly TRBD1 (6 bases). Germline CDR1 and CDR2: SGHTA and FQGTGA. The CDR3 covers 15 residues. The V and J ends lost 4 bases and 4 bases respectively, with 17 bases between them. CDR3 bases: TGTGCCAGCAGCTCCCAGGGGTCCTCCAATTACGAGCAGTACTTC. Translation gives CASSSQGSSNYEQYF.

The chain combines TRBV5-1 with TRBJ1-1; possible D gene TRBD1, 5 bases. Germline CDR1 is SGHRS and CDR2 is YFSETQ. There are 13 residues in the CDR3. V lost 5 bases to trimming and J lost 0 bases, with 8 bases between them. DNA of the CDR3: TGCGCCAGCAGTATGACAGTGAACACTGAAGCTTTCTTT. Its protein is CASSMTVNTEAFF.

The table lists this clone with a few counts. The chain carries TRBV6-5 and TRBJ2-3, with 9 bases fitting TRBD2. Looked up from germline, CDR1 is MNHEY and CDR2 is SVGAGI. The CDR3 length is 14 residues. V trimming: 5 bases; J trimming: 1 base; junction bases outside the gene matches: 1. CDR3 loop: CASSRTSGTDTQYF. CDR3 nucleotides: TGTGCCAGCAGTCGGACTAGCGGCACAGATACGCAGTATTTT.

The CDR3: CASSIGGQGRDEQYF. DNA of the CDR3: TGTGCCAGTAGTATAGGGGGACAGGGGCGCGACGAGCAGTACTTC. V and J are TRBV19 and TRBJ2-7, with 10 bases identical to TRBD1. V was pared by 1 base and J by 5 bases, with 5 bases of the junction left unmatched. The CDR3 runs 15 residues. Germline CDR1 and CDR2: LNHDA and SQIVND (reference sequence).

The chain employs TRBV10-3 and TRBJ2-7; 10 bases line up with TRBD2. The CDR3 spans 14 residues. CDR1 is ENHRY and CDR2 is SYGVKD in the germline V gene. After removal of 4 bases from V and 5 bases from J, the junction contained 5 bases not matched to a gene. In DNA, the CDR3 is TGTGCCATCAGTGTAGCGGGAGGCCGGGACGAGCAGTACTTC. Its translation: CAISVAGGRDEQYF.

The rearrangement links TRBV21-1 to TRBJ2-7; TRBD1, the D gene given by the table, was not confirmed from the DNA. TRBV21-1 is reported as a pseudogene. This CDR3 is built from 18 residues. In nucleotides, the CDR3 is TGTGCCAGCAGCAAAATTTGGACAGCAGGGGCCTTACCTTACGAGCAGTACTTC. Amino acids: CASSKIWTAGALPYEQYF.

The chain links TRBV7-2 to TRBJ2-1; D is perhaps TRBD2 (7 bases). This CDR3 comprises 13 residues. Trimming stripped 1 base from V and 10 bases from J, with 11 bases between. Germline V gene data show CDR1 as SGHTA and CDR2 as FQGNSA. The CDR3 DNA follows: TGTGCCAGCAGCTTAGAGGGGGGGCGGGAGCAGTTCTTC. Translation: CASSLEGGREQFF.

The CDR3 region has the DNA TGTGCCAGCAGCTTTGGGTGGAGCGATGAGCAGTTCTTC. Amino acid sequence: CASSFGWSDEQFF. The V and J genes are TRBV7-9 and TRBJ2-1; D remains unclear. CDR3 length: 13 amino acids. Trimming pared 3 bases from V and 8 bases from J, leaving 11 bases between. Germline V lookup: CDR1 SEHNR, CDR2 FQNEAQ (reference sequence).

This chain uses TRBV7-8 with TRBJ1-5; TRBD1 aligns across 8 bases. The germline V gene has CDR1 SGHVS and CDR2 FQNEAQ. This CDR3 spans 17 amino acids. Losses at the gene ends were 5 bases for V and 0 bases for J; bases not matched to a gene: 9. CDR3 sequence (DNA): TGTGCCAGCAGCACCGGGACAGGAGGGTATAGCAATCAGCCCCAGCATTTT. Its protein product is CASSTGTGGYSNQPQHF.

This clone is a singleton in its sample. The chain links TRBV7-3 to TRBJ2-1; no reliable D call. Germline V lookup: CDR1 SGHTA, CDR2 FQGTGA. V was pared by 5 bases and J by 0 bases, with 14 bases between. This CDR3 has 16 residues. The CDR3 sequence is CASSGNPISSYNEQFF. CDR3 bases: TGTGCCAGCAGCGGTAACCCGATTAGCTCCTACAATGAGCAGTTCTTC.

The chain's CDR3 is CAVRPDRPNSPLHF. CDR3 nucleotide sequence: TGTGCCGTTCGCCCAGACAGGCCTAATTCACCCCTCCACTTT. The rearrangement joins TRBV21-1 to TRBJ1-6; the table's D call TRBD1 went unverified against the DNA. TRBV21-1 is designated a pseudogene. This CDR3 is 14 amino acids long.

The V gene is TRBV9, the J gene TRBJ2-7; 9 positions agree with TRBD2. Losses at the gene ends were 1 base for V and 3 bases for J; bases not matched to a gene: 8. The CDR3 is 16 amino acids. The germline gives CDR1 SGDLS, CDR2 YYNGEE. CDR3 protein: CASSVSREGPVYEQYF. CDR3 in DNA: TGTGCCAGCAGCGTATCGCGGGAGGGCCCGGTCTACGAGCAGTACTTC.

In its sample, this clone was seen a few times. V and J are TRBV6-6 and TRBJ2-2; D possibly corresponds to TRBD1 (5 bases). Germline CDR1 MNHNY, CDR2 SVGAGI (reference sequence). V gave up 2 bases and J gave up 8 bases, with 18 bases separating them. The CDR3 is 16 residues long. This chain's CDR3 is CASSYTGQPGRGELFF. Here the CDR3 DNA reads TGTGCCAGCAGTTACACTGGACAACCAGGCAGGGGGGAGCTGTTTTTT.

This clone was observed once. The V gene is TRBV7-2, the J gene TRBJ2-2; TRBD1 matches 10 bases. CDR3 length equals 18 residues. The V and J ends lost 4 bases and 3 bases, in that order; junction bases with no gene match: 11. Germline CDR1 and CDR2: SGHTA and FQGNSA. CDR3 sequence: CASSSSSDRGLDTGELFF. CDR3 DNA sequence: TGTGCCAGCAGCTCGAGTTCGGACAGGGGGTTGGACACCGGGGAGCTGTTTTTT.

The rearrangement joins TRBV20-1 to TRBJ2-7; 7 bases line up with TRBD2. Unmatched junction bases numbered 4, after V lost 6 bases and J lost 5 bases. The CDR3 consists of 11 residues. The germline V gene has CDR1 DFQATT and CDR2 SNEGSKA (reference sequence). In nucleotides, the CDR3 is TGCAGTGCGCAGCGGGAAAACGAGCAGTACTTC. Its protein product is CSAQRENEQYF.

The chain is built from TRBV13 and TRBJ2-2; 8 bases map to TRBD2. Unmatched junction bases numbered 1, after V lost 7 bases and J lost 0 bases. Germline CDR1 is PRHDT and CDR2 is FYEKMQ (reference sequence). The CDR3 covers 14 residues. The CDR3 spells CASTGGANTGELFF. The CDR3 DNA is TGTGCCAGCACCGGGGGGGCGAACACCGGGGAGCTGTTTTTT.

This chain uses TRBV9 with TRBJ2-7; 14 bases match TRBD2. Trimming at V came to 3 bases and at J to 7 bases, leaving 9 bases not matched to a gene. Germline lookup yields CDR1 SGDLS and CDR2 YYNGEE. The CDR3 consists of 16 residues. For the CDR3, the DNA is TGTGCCAGCAGCGACGGAGGGACTAGCGGGGGCCTGGAGCAGTACTTC. As protein: CASSDGGTSGGLEQYF.

V gene TRBV28 combines with J gene TRBJ2-7; a possible D gene is TRBD1 (5 bases). This CDR3 has 14 residues. V was trimmed by 7 bases and J by 1 base, leaving 14 bases between them. The germline V gene has CDR1 MDHEN and CDR2 SYDVKM. The CDR3 sequence: CASTFQGTSYEQYF. The CDR3 DNA reads as TGTGCCAGCACCTTCCAGGGTACGTCCTACGAGCAGTACTTC.

This clone was detected only a few times. V gene TRBV27 combines with J gene TRBJ1-6; D unresolved. Germline CDR1 reads MNHEY; CDR2 reads SMNVEV (reference sequence). V was cut by 7 bases and J by 2 bases, with 9 bases left in between. The CDR3 has 14 residues. In nucleotides, the CDR3 is TGTGCCAGCACGTCAGGCACCTATAATTCACCCCTCCACTTT. Its protein product is CASTSGTYNSPLHF.

V and J are TRBV7-2 and TRBJ2-1; 9 nucleotides match TRBD2. The germline V gene has CDR1 SGHTA and CDR2 FQGNSA. V lost 1 base, J lost 7 bases, and 5 bases stayed unmatched. The CDR3 consists of 15 residues. CDR3 sequence (DNA): TGTGCCAGCAGCTTAGGAGCGGGAGGTAGGAATGAGCAGTTCTTC. It translates to CASSLGAGGRNEQFF.